One and the same sample provided the 32 T cell receptor beta chains below, sequenced in a study of blood T cell repertoires in COVID-19. TCRdb's table, derived via immunoSEQ multiplex PCR, lists solely in-frame clones and lacks some. The top ten clones hold under 30% of a sample with about 50,000 clones, 70% to 80% of them seen once. Material for sequencing was peripheral blood. The receptors were sampled from a man aged 65 to 85 with acute or convalescent COVID-19.

This clone has only one observation. The chain recombines TRBV30 with TRBJ2-2; D may be TRBD2 (6 bases). Trimming pared 1 base from V and 2 bases from J, leaving 8 bases between. Germline CDR1 reads GTSNPN; CDR2 reads SVGIG (reference sequence). The CDR3 extends over 14 amino acids. CDR3 DNA sequence: TGTGCCTGGAGTGCCGGGAGAAACACCGGGGAGCTGTTTTTT. This gives the protein CAWSAGRNTGELFF.

The chain carries TRBV19 and TRBJ1-6; 8 bases map to TRBD1. V lost 4 bases, J lost 6 bases, and 2 bases stayed unmatched. CDR3 length equals 14 residues. Germline CDR1 LNHDA, CDR2 SQIVND (reference sequence). CDR3 residues: CASSKTGVNSPLHF. The CDR3 DNA reads TGTGCCAGTAGTAAGACAGGGGTTAATTCACCCCTCCACTTT.

This chain connects TRBV30 to TRBJ1-1; D is unresolved. V lost 2 bases to trimming and J lost 7 bases, with 14 bases between them. The CDR3 extends over 13 amino acids. CDR1 GTSNPN and CDR2 SVGIG come from the germline V gene (reference sequence). This chain's CDR3 is CAWSRLVEGEAFF. Written as DNA, the CDR3 is TGTGCCTGGAGTCGGTTGGTAGAGGGTGAAGCTTTCTTT. The full variable domain, its missing parts supplied by reference TRBV30 and TRBJ1-1, is SQTIHQWPATLVQPVGSPLSLECTVEGTSNPNLYWYRQAAGRGLQLLFYSVGIGQISSEVPQNLSASRPQDRQFILSSKKLLLSDSGFYLCAWSRLVEGEAFFGQGTRLTVV.

This chain links TRBV7-2 with TRBJ2-7, with 7 bases identical to TRBD1. The CDR3 extends over 15 amino acids. Trimming cost V 5 bases and J 2 bases; bases outside gene matches: 9. Germline V gives CDR1 SGHTA, CDR2 FQGNSA. The CDR3 protein is CASSPSTGITYEQYF. The CDR3 region has the DNA TGTGCCAGCAGCCCGTCGACAGGGATTACCTACGAGCAGTACTTC.

In DNA form, the CDR3 reads TGTGCCAGCACCCTTGACAGGGGGCAGGGAAACACCATATATTTT. Protein sequence: CASTLDRGQGNTIYF. The chain employs TRBV6-5 and TRBJ1-3; TRBD1 agrees at 10 bases. Germline CDR1 and CDR2: MNHEY and SVGAGI. Trimming removed 7 bases from V and 4 bases from J; junction bases left unmatched: 7. This CDR3 is 15 amino acids long.

V and J are TRBV7-3 and TRBJ2-5, with 8 bases aligning to TRBD1. This CDR3 comprises 14 residues. Germline V gene data show CDR1 as SGHTA and CDR2 as FQGTGA. V shed 3 bases, J shed 5 bases, and the junction held 5 bases outside the gene matches. The CDR3 coding sequence is TGTGCCAGCAGCTTCTCGGGACAGGCGGAGACCCAGTACTTC. As protein: CASSFSGQAETQYF. The full variable domain, completed using reference TRBV7-3 and TRBJ2-5, is GAGVSQTPSNKVTEKGKYVELRCDPISGHTALYWYRQSLGQGPEFLIYFQGTGAADDSGLPNDRFFAVRPEGSVSTLKIQRTERGDSAVYLCASSFSGQAETQYFGPGTRLLVL.

V is TRBV28 and J is TRBJ2-6, with 10 bases identical to TRBD2. The CDR3 is 19 amino acids. With 3 bases clipped from V and 3 bases from J, the junction kept 11 bases outside the gene matches. The germline V gene encodes CDR1 MDHEN and CDR2 SYDVKM. The CDR3, as DNA: TGTGCCAGCAGTTTTAGCGGGCTAGCGGGAGCTAGTGGGGCCAACGTCCTGACTTTC. Protein product: CASSFSGLAGASGANVLTF. Filled out from reference TRBV28 and TRBJ2-6, the complete variable domain reads DVKVTQSSRYLVKRTGEKVFLECVQDMDHENMFWYRQDPGLGLRLIYFSYDVKMKEKGDIPEGYSVSREKKERFSLILESASTNQTSMYLCASSFSGLAGASGANVLTFGAGSRLTVL.

The chain links TRBV6-6 to TRBJ2-7; 13 positions match TRBD2. The CDR3 spans 14 residues. After removal of 5 bases from V and 11 bases from J, the junction contained 9 bases not matched to a gene. The germline V gene encodes CDR1 MNHNY and CDR2 SVGAGI (reference sequence). The CDR3 DNA reads TGTGCCAGCAGTACCGGGACTAGCGGGGCCGCCAAGTACTTC. It yields the protein CASSTGTSGAAKYF.

V gene TRBV19 combines with J gene TRBJ1-2, with 9 bases matching TRBD1. Looked up from germline, CDR1 is LNHDA and CDR2 is SQIVND (reference sequence). Losses at the gene ends were 1 base for V and 4 bases for J; bases not matched to a gene: 10. The CDR3 has 17 residues. The chain's CDR3 is CASSIVGQGPLVYGYTF. The CDR3 DNA follows: TGTGCCAGTAGTATAGTGGGACAGGGTCCCCTCGTCTATGGCTACACCTTC. The full variable domain, rest sourced from reference TRBV19 and TRBJ1-2, is DGGITQSPKYLFRKEGQNVTLSCEQNLNHDAMYWYRQDPGQGLRLIYYSQIVNDFQKGDIAEGYSVSREKKESFPLTVTSAQKNPTAFYLCASSIVGQGPLVYGYTFGSGTRLTVV.

V and J are TRBV3-1 (or the pseudogene TRBV3-2) and TRBJ2-3; D is ambiguous. Trimming removed 0 bases at V and 1 base at J, with 11 bases between. Germline CDR1 is LGHDT and CDR2 is YNNKEL (reference sequence). CDR3 length: 16 amino acids. The CDR3 region is CASSQDKFGCTDTQYF. The CDR3 coding sequence is TGTGCCAGCAGCCAAGATAAGTTCGGGTGCACAGATACGCAGTATTTT.

The V and J genes are TRBV5-4 and TRBJ1-5; D may be TRBD1 (5 bases). The CDR3 extends over 15 amino acids. Germline assignment: CDR1 SGHNT and CDR2 YYREEE (reference sequence). With 2 bases removed from V and 3 bases from J, the gap between germline ends came to 12 bases. For the CDR3, the DNA is TGTGCCAGCAGCTTCAGCGAAGGGGACAATCAGCCCCAGCATTTT. Translating it yields CASSFSEGDNQPQHF. Supplemented by reference TRBV5-4 and TRBJ1-5, the full variable domain reads ETGVTQSPTHLIKTRGQQVTLRCSSQSGHNTVSWYQQALGQGPQFIFQYYREEENGRGNFPPRFSGLQFPNYSSELNVNALELDDSALYLCASSFSEGDNQPQHFGDGTRLSIL.

This clone was counted once. The chain combines TRBV7-2 with TRBJ1-4; D remains ambiguous. The CDR3 is made up of 12 amino acids. From germline, CDR1 is SGHTA and CDR2 FQGNSA. The V end was cut by 5 bases, the J end by 8 bases, with 9 bases between. The CDR3 sequence is CASSVMGEKLFF. The CDR3 bases are TGTGCCAGCAGCGTCATGGGCGAAAAACTGTTTTTT.

The chain recombines TRBV5-1 with TRBJ2-5, with D maybe TRBD2 (6 bases). CDR3 size: 13 residues. Trimming left V 4 bases short and J 3 bases short, with 10 bases between. Germline V CDR1 and CDR2: SGHRS, YFSETQ. In DNA, the CDR3 is TGCGCCAGCAGCGGGCGGGGAGAAGAGACCCAGTACTTC. Translated, it gives CASSGRGEETQYF.

This clone was seen only a few times. The V gene is TRBV6-2 or TRBV6-3, the J gene TRBJ2-7; D gene unclear. Looked up from germline, CDR1 is MNHEY and CDR2 is SVGEGT. The length of the CDR3 is 13 residues. Trimming removed 5 bases from V and 3 bases from J, with 11 bases in between. The CDR3 DNA reads TGTGCCAGCAGTCGAACCGCTAACTACGAGCAGTACTTC. It codes for CASSRTANYEQYF.

This sequence joins TRBV29-1 and TRBJ2-1; no clear D. Between the trimmed V and J ends, which lost 4 bases and 9 bases, there was a span of 16 bases. CDR3 length: 13 residues. The germline CDR1 and CDR2 sequences are SQVTM and ANQGSEA. The CDR3 loop is CSVAPGYISEQFF. For the CDR3, the DNA is TGCAGCGTTGCCCCCGGGTATATTAGTGAGCAGTTCTTC.

V and J are TRBV21-1 and TRBJ2-7; the table's D gene call, TRBD1, was not cross checked with the DNA. TRBV21-1 is listed as a pseudogene. The CDR3 consists of 18 residues. The CDR3 sequence: CASSNGCEPLGVNYEQYF. The CDR3, as DNA: TGTGCCAGCAGCAACGGGTGCGAGCCCTTAGGGGTTAACTACGAGCAGTACTTC.

This chain joins TRBV6-2 or TRBV6-3 and TRBJ2-3; 12 nucleotides agree with TRBD2. The germline CDR1 and CDR2 sequences are MNHEY and SVGEGT. J gave up 2 bases and V 0 bases, and 9 bases lay outside the gene matches. This CDR3 is built from 19 residues. CDR3 protein: CASSYSPRLAGEVTDTQYF. CDR3 nucleotides: TGTGCCAGCAGTTACTCGCCAAGACTAGCGGGAGAGGTCACAGATACGCAGTATTTT.

This chain uses TRBV5-1 with TRBJ2-5, with D perhaps TRBD1 (6 bases). The length of the CDR3 is 16 residues. V lost 3 bases to trimming and J lost 1 base, with 16 bases between them. The germline gives CDR1 SGHRS, CDR2 YFSETQ. The CDR3 DNA is TGCGCCAGCAGCTCCCTATCCGGGACACTCCAAGAGACCCAGTACTTC. This gives the protein CASSSLSGTLQETQYF.

The V call is TRBV6-1, the J call TRBJ2-3; D is undetermined. This CDR3 region has 13 residues. Germline V lookup: CDR1 MNHNS, CDR2 SASEGT. Trimming took 3 bases from V and 6 from J, leaving 10 bases between them. The CDR3, as DNA: TGTGCCAGCAGTGACAGTCTCTCGGATACGCAGTATTTT. Its translation is CASSDSLSDTQYF.

This chain joins TRBV4-3 and TRBJ1-1, with TRBD1 identical over 7 bases. The CDR3 has 20 residues. V lost 0 bases and J lost 0; bases outside the gene matches: 16. The germline V gene has CDR1 LGHNA and CDR2 YSLEER. The CDR3 nucleotides read TGCGCCAGCAGCCAAGATTTAGGTCGGACAGGAGGAAAGTTGAACACTGAAGCTTTCTTT. Protein: CASSQDLGRTGGKLNTEAFF.

This clone was found a few times. The CDR3 bases are TGTGCCACCAGTGACCCCCTTTCGGGACAGCTCTCCGGACTCTATGGCTACACCTTC. This translates into CATSDPLSGQLSGLYGYTF. The V call is TRBV24-1, the J call TRBJ1-2; 7 nucleotides agree with TRBD1. The CDR3 covers 19 residues. The germline gives CDR1 KGHDR, CDR2 SFDVKD. With V trimmed by 4 bases and J by 4 bases, 20 bases remained unmatched.

As DNA, the CDR3 is TGCGCCAGCAGCCAATGGCAGGCCTACGAGCAGTACTTC. The encoded protein is CASSQWQAYEQYF. This sequence joins TRBV4-3 and TRBJ2-7; no definite D call. From germline, CDR1 is LGHNA and CDR2 YSLEER. The CDR3 contains 13 residues. V lost 2 bases and J 2 bases, leaving 7 bases between the germline ends.

The chain joins TRBV19 to TRBJ1-3; D remains ambiguous. Trimming took off 5 bases at V and 0 bases at J, with 8 bases between the two ends. The CDR3 is 14 amino acids. Germline loops: CDR1 LNHDA, CDR2 SQIVND (reference sequence). This CDR3 reads CASSSANSGNTIYF. Here the CDR3 DNA reads TGTGCCAGTAGTTCAGCGAACTCTGGAAACACCATATATTTT.

The chain links TRBV5-1 to TRBJ1-3; D may be TRBD1 (5 bases). Trimming took 7 bases from V and 1 from J, leaving 15 bases between them. The CDR3 loop spans 15 amino acids. Germline CDR1 SGHRS, CDR2 YFSETQ. The CDR3: CASRSSRDSGNTIYF. The CDR3 DNA reads TGCGCCAGCCGATCCTCCAGGGATTCTGGAAACACCATATATTTT.

This chain joins TRBV30 and TRBJ2-3; 12 nucleotides agree with TRBD2. Germline V lookup: CDR1 GTSNPN, CDR2 SVGIG (reference sequence). CDR3 size: 15 residues. With 7 bases clipped from V and 5 bases from J, the junction kept 10 bases outside the gene matches. The CDR3 coding sequence is TGTGCCTTCGTAACGACTAGCGGGAGTAGAGATACGCAGTATTTT. Translated: CAFVTTSGSRDTQYF.

The rearrangement joins TRBV12-5 to TRBJ1-5; 11 bases fit TRBD1. The CDR3 loop spans 17 amino acids. The V and J ends lost 0 bases and 6 bases, in that order; junction bases with no gene match: 7. Germline V gene sequence: CDR1 LGHNT, CDR2 FRNRAP. The CDR3 DNA reads as TGTGCTAGTGGTTTGGTACTAGGGACAGGGGGTATTCAGCCCCAGCATTTT. Its translation: CASGLVLGTGGIQPQHF.

The genes are TRBV30 and TRBJ2-2; possibly TRBD2 for D (6 bases). V dropped 1 base and J dropped 5 bases, with 11 bases sitting between them. This CDR3 comprises 14 residues. Germline CDR1 GTSNPN, CDR2 SVGIG (reference sequence). In DNA, the CDR3 is TGTGCCTGGAGTGGATCAGGGAGGACCGGGGAGCTGTTTTTT. This translates into CAWSGSGRTGELFF.

The rearrangement joins TRBV29-1 to TRBJ2-7, with TRBD1 matching 9 bases. The length of the CDR3 is 14 residues. J gave up 6 bases and V 6 bases, and 12 bases lay outside the gene matches. CDR1 and CDR2 (germline): SQVTM, ANQGSEA. The CDR3: CSVGPGTGTSEQYF. The CDR3 region has the DNA TGCAGCGTAGGACCCGGGACAGGGACGAGCGAGCAGTACTTC.

J is TRBJ2-3 and V is TRBV27; D uncertain. The V and J ends lost 5 bases and 5 bases respectively, with 11 bases between them. The germline gives CDR1 MNHEY, CDR2 SMNVEV (reference sequence). This CDR3 comprises 13 residues. The CDR3 region has the DNA TGTGCCAGCAGTCTCAACCGGTTAGATACGCAGTATTTT. Its translation is CASSLNRLDTQYF.

V gene TRBV5-1 combines with J gene TRBJ2-7; tentatively, D is TRBD1 (5 bases). This CDR3 contains 13 residues. Germline CDR1 SGHRS, CDR2 YFSETQ. V lost 4 bases to trimming and J lost 6 bases, with 14 bases between them. CDR3 sequence reads: CASSPTGHREQYF. CDR3 nucleotide sequence: TGCGCCAGCAGCCCCACTGGACACCGCGAGCAGTACTTC. Complete variable domain (other parts from reference TRBV5-1 and TRBJ2-7): KAGVTQTPRYLIKTRGQQVTLSCSPISGHRSVSWYQQTPGQGLQFLFEYFSETQRNKGNFPGRFSGRQFSNSRSEMNVSTLELGDSALYLCASSPTGHREQYFGPGTRLTVT.

The rearrangement uses TRBV25-1 and TRBJ2-1, with 7 bases that match TRBD2. The germline V gene has CDR1 MGHDK and CDR2 SYGVNS. After removal of 3 bases from V and 0 bases from J, the junction contained 5 bases not matched to a gene. The CDR3 length is 16 residues. In DNA, the CDR3 is TGTGCCAGCAGTGACCCTAGCGGCCGCTCCTACAATGAGCAGTTCTTC. It is translated as CASSDPSGRSYNEQFF.

The rearrangement uses TRBV6-2 or TRBV6-3 and TRBJ2-7; TRBD1 agrees at 8 bases. Germline-derived CDR1 and CDR2 are MNHEY and SVGEGT. V lost 0 bases and J lost 2; bases outside the gene matches: 12. The CDR3 contains 18 residues. The chain's CDR3 is CASSYSAGGDPRAYEQYF. The CDR3 region has the DNA TGTGCCAGCAGTTACTCTGCAGGGGGCGACCCCCGCGCCTACGAGCAGTACTTC.